The clone carrying this T cell receptor (beta chain) was detected a few times. This sample is part of a study of HIV-infected patients and healthy controls. A single record per CDR3 protein comes from TCRdb applying MiXCR to the 5' RACE reads. The data show 60,000 to 70,000 distinct CDR3 sequences, 15% to 20% seen once. Trimming removed 3 bases at V and 5 bases at J, with 8 bases between. Germline values: CDR1 LGHDT, CDR2 YNNKEL (reference sequence). The CDR3 length is 13 residues. The chain joins TRBV3-1 to TRBJ1-5; D might be TRBD1 (5 bases). This clonotype was obtained from a human donor in good health. The sample taken for sequencing was CD4+ T cells from blood. This chain's CDR3 is CASSQGGDQPQHF. The CDR3 bases are TGTGCCAGCAGCCAGGGAGGGGATCAGCCCCAGCATTTT.